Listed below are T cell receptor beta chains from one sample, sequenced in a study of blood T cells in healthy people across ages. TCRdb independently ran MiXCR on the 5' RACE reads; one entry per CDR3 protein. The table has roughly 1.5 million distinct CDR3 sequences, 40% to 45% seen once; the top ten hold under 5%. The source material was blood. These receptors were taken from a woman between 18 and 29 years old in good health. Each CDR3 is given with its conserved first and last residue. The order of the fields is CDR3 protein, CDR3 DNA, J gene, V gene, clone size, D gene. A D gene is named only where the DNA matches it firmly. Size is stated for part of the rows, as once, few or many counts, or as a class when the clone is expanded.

cdr3_aa: CASSLSAGGNTDTQYF; cdr3_nt: TGTGCCAGCAGCTTAAGTGCGGGGGGTAACACAGATACGCAGTATTTT; j_call: TRBJ2-3; v_call: TRBV7-8; clone_size: .; d_call: TRBD2
cdr3_aa: CASIGTYEQYF; cdr3_nt: TGTGCCAGCATTGGGACCTACGAGCAGTACTTC; j_call: TRBJ2-7; v_call: TRBV28; clone_size: many; d_call: .
cdr3_aa: CASSLRTGGYQETQYF; cdr3_nt: TGTGCCAGCAGCTTAAGGACGGGGGGGTATCAAGAGACCCAGTACTTC; j_call: TRBJ2-5; v_call: TRBV7-6; clone_size: .; d_call: TRBD2
cdr3_aa: CASRGFYGQGAYEQYF; cdr3_nt: TGTGCCAGCAGGGGGTTTTATGGACAGGGGGCGTACGAGCAGTACTTC; j_call: TRBJ2-7; v_call: TRBV25-1; clone_size: few; d_call: TRBD1
cdr3_aa: CASSFEDGRSGTEAFF; cdr3_nt: TGCGCCAGCAGCTTTGAGGACGGCCGGAGTGGGACTGAAGCTTTCTTT; j_call: TRBJ1-1; v_call: TRBV5-1; clone_size: .; d_call: .
cdr3_aa: CASRETGGGYGYTF; cdr3_nt: TGCGCCAGCAGGGAAACAGGGGGGGGCTATGGCTACACCTTC; j_call: TRBJ1-2; v_call: TRBV5-1; clone_size: .; d_call: TRBD1
cdr3_aa: CASSTGQLNTGELFF; cdr3_nt: TGTGCCAGCAGCACGGGACAGTTGAACACCGGGGAGCTGTTTTTT; j_call: TRBJ2-2; v_call: TRBV11-3; clone_size: .; d_call: TRBD1
cdr3_aa: CAISSAGGNNEQFF; cdr3_nt: TGTGCCATCAGTAGTGCGGGGGGGAACAATGAGCAGTTCTTC; j_call: TRBJ2-1; v_call: TRBV10-3; clone_size: .; d_call: TRBD2
cdr3_aa: CASSVDGSPPLHF; cdr3_nt: TGTGCCAGCAGCGTAGACGGGAGCCCACCCCTCCACTTT; j_call: TRBJ1-6; v_call: TRBV9; clone_size: .; d_call: .
cdr3_aa: CARSGGPTDTQYF; cdr3_nt: TGTGCCAGAAGCGGGGGGCCCACAGATACGCAGTATTTT; j_call: TRBJ2-3; v_call: TRBV10-3; clone_size: many; d_call: TRBD2
cdr3_aa: CSVEVLFRGLEAFF; cdr3_nt: TGCAGCGTTGAAGTCCTCTTTCGGGGGCTAGAAGCTTTCTTT; j_call: TRBJ1-1; v_call: TRBV29-1; clone_size: few; d_call: .
cdr3_aa: CASSQGHGTGGTFNQPQHF; cdr3_nt: TGCGCCAGCAGCCAAGGGCATGGGACAGGGGGCACCTTTAATCAGCCCCAGCATTTT; j_call: TRBJ1-5; v_call: TRBV4-3; clone_size: .; d_call: TRBD1
cdr3_aa: CASNKEESPPAARIFSGNTIYF; cdr3_nt: TGTGCCAGCAACAAAGAAGAGTCGCCCCCGGCAGCCAGGATATTCTCTGGAAACACCATATATTTT; j_call: TRBJ1-3; v_call: TRBV21-1; clone_size: .; d_call: .
cdr3_aa: CASSLQGASTGELFF; cdr3_nt: TGTGCCAGCAGTTTACAGGGGGCGAGCACCGGGGAGCTGTTTTTT; j_call: TRBJ2-2; v_call: TRBV7-2; clone_size: .; d_call: TRBD1
cdr3_aa: CASSPPGRSSTDTQYF; cdr3_nt: TGTGCCAGCAGCCCCCCGGGACGGAGTAGCACAGATACGCAGTATTTT; j_call: TRBJ2-3; v_call: TRBV28; clone_size: .; d_call: .